This TCR beta chain was captured in a study of shared clonotypes between healthy human individuals. The germline gives CDR1 SGHDT, CDR2 YYEEEE. The CDR3 is 15 residues long. V lost 6 bases and J 5 bases, leaving 20 bases between the germline ends. Naive CD8 cells were CD45RO-negative, positively selected for CCR7, excluding terminally differentiated effector memory CD45RA+ cells. Clones were sequenced by immunoSEQ multiplex PCR, and TCRdb holds only the in-frame ones, with some missing. The sample lists about 2 million clones, about 95% occurring once. Sequencing was performed on naive CD8+ T cells sorted from blood. The genes are TRBV5-6 and TRBJ2-5, with D possibly matching TRBD2 (6 bases). The clonotype originates from a man between 18 and 35 years old in good health. Here the CDR3 reads CASIFRGAGWETQYF. In DNA form, the CDR3 reads TGTGCCAGCATCTTCAGAGGGGCGGGGTGGGAGACCCAGTACTTC.